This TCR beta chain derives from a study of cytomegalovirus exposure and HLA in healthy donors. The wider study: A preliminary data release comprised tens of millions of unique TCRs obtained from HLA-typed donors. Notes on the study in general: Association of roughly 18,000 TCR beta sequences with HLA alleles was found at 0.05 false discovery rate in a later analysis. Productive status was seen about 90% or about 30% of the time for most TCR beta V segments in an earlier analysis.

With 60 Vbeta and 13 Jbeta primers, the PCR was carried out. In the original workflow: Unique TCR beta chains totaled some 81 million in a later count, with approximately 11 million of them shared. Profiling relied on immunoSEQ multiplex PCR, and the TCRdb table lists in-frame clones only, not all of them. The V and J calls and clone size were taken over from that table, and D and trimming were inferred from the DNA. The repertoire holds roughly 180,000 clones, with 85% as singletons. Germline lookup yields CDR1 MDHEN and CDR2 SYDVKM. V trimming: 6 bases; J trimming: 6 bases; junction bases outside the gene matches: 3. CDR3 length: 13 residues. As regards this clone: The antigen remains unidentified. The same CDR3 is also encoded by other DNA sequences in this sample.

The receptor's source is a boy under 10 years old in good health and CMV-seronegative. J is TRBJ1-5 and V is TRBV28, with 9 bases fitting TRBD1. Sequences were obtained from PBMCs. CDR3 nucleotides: TGTGCCAGCAGGTCGACAGGGGGTCAGCCCCAGCATTTT. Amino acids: CASRSTGGQPQHF.